This TCR beta chain is drawn from a study of human T cells and chemical hapten exposure. Study context: Sensitizing treatment utilized 2% DPC over a roughly 2 cm by roughly 2 cm portion of upper inner arm skin. Largely, small differences in pooled library volume made per-sample TCR yields vary.

Via MiXCR, TCRdb re-called the RACE reads, giving one row per CDR3 protein. The sample records a few hundred thousand distinct CDR3 sequences, about 6% being singletons. The study's findings and limits: TCRs at a frequency above 1 in 1000 stayed unchanged with DPC sensitization. Controls formed significantly fewer large CDR3 similarity clusters than expanded TCRs did.

Time point denoted: patch test 2, 6 weeks after DPC sensitization. Treatment indicated: therapeutic diphenylcyclopropenone sensitization with weekly scalp DPC. This clonotype was seen many times. Its cognate antigen is unknown. The TCR originated in a woman aged 18-35 years with alopecia areata. Some clones in this sample may be carry-over from other donors' samples. The sequencing here drew on whole blood, taken in connection with sensitization to the hapten diphenylcyclopropenone (DPC).

The CDR3 region has the DNA TGCAGTGCTGGGACCCCGGCTAATGAAAAACTGTTTTTT. It is translated as CSAGTPANEKLFF. V and J are TRBV20-1 and TRBJ1-4; weak D call: TRBD1 (5 bases). CDR1 DFQATT and CDR2 SNEGSKA come from the germline V gene (reference sequence). This CDR3 has 13 residues. Trimming took off 5 bases at V and 3 bases at J, with 10 bases between the two ends.